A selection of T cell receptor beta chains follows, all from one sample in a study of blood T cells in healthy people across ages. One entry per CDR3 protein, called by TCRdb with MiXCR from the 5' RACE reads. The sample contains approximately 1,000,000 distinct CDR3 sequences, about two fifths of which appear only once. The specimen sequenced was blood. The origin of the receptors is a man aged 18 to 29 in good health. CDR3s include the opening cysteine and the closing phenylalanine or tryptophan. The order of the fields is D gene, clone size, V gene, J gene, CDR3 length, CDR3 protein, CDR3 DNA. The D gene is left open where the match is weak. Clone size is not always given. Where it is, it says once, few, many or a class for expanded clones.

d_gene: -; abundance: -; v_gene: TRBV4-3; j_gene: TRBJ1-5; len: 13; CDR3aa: CASSQALRQPQHF; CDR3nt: TGCGCCAGCAGCCAAGCGTTGAGGCAGCCCCAGCATTTT
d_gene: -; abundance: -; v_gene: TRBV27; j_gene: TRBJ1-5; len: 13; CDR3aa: CASSLWGTQPQHF; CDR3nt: TGTGCCAGCAGTTTATGGGGAACTCAGCCCCAGCATTTT
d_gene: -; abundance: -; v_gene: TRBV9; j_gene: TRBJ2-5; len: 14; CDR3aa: CASSPGDAQETQYF; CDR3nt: TGTGCCAGCAGCCCCGGGGATGCCCAAGAGACCCAGTACTTC
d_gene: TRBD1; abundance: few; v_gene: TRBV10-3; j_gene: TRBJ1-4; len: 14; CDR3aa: CAISKGADNEKLFF; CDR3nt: TGTGCCATCAGTAAGGGGGCGGATAATGAAAAACTGTTTTTT
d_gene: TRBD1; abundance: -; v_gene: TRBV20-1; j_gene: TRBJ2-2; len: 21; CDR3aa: CSARVQSTGTGKATNTGELFF; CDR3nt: TGCAGTGCTAGAGTCCAATCAACCGGGACAGGGAAAGCCACGAACACCGGGGAGCTGTTTTTT
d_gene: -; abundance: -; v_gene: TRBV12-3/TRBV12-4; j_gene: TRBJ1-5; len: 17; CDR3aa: CASSLRSWGTSNQPQHF; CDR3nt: TGTGCCAGCAGTTTAAGAAGTTGGGGAACCAGCAATCAGCCCCAGCATTTT
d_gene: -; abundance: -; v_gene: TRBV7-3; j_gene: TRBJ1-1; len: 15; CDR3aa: CASSLEVARNTEAFF; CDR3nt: TGTGCCAGCAGCTTAGAGGTCGCCCGGAACACTGAAGCTTTCTTT
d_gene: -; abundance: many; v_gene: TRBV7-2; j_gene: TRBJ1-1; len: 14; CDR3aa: CASSSRDRGTEAFF; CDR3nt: TGTGCCAGCAGCTCCCGGGACCGCGGGACTGAAGCTTTCTTT
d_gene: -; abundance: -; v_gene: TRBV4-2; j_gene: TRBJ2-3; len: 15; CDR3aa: CASSQDDGGTDTQYF; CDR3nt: TGTGCCAGCAGCCAAGATGACGGGGGCACAGATACGCAGTATTTT
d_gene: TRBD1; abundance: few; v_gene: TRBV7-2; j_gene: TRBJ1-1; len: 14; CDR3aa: CASSFSGQSTEAFF; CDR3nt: TGTGCCAGCAGCTTCTCGGGACAGAGTACTGAAGCTTTCTTT
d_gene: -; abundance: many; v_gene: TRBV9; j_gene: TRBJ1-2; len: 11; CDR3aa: CASSGLYGYTF; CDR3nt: TGTGCCAGCAGTGGCCTCTATGGCTACACCTTC
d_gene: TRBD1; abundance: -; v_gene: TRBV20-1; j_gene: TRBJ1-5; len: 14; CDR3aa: CSASRGQGAPSQHF; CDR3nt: TGCAGTGCTAGCCGGGGACAGGGGGCTCCTTCCCAGCATTTT
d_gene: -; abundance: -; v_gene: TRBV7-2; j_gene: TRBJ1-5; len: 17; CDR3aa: CASSLAQIGGSNQPQHF; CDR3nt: TGTGCCAGCAGCTTAGCGCAGATAGGAGGGTCTAATCAGCCCCAGCATTTT
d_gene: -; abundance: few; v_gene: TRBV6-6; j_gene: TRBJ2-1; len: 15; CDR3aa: CASSYSRAAYNEQFF; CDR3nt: TGTGCCAGCAGTTACTCGCGGGCAGCCTACAATGAGCAGTTCTTC
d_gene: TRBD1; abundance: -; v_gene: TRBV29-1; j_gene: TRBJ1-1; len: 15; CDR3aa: CSVEDMDRDAYGAFF; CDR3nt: TGCAGCGTTGAAGATATGGACAGGGATGCGTATGGGGCTTTCTTT
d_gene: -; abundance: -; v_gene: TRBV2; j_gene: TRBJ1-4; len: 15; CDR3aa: CASSDQSRPYPKLFF; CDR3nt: TGTGCCAGCAGTGATCAGTCCCGTCCCTATCCAAAACTGTTTTTT
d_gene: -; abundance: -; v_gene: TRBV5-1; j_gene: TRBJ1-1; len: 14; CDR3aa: CASSTGTSNTEAFF; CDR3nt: TGCGCCAGCAGCACCGGGACATCTAACACCGAAGCTTTCTTT
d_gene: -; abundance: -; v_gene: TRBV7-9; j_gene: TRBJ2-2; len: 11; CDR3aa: CASLPTGELFF; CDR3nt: TGTGCCAGCCTGCCCACCGGGGAGCTGTTTTTT
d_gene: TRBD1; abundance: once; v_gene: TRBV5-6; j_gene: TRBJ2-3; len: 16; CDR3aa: CASSSLDRGRFNEQYF; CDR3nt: TGTGCCAGCAGCTCCTTGGACAGGGGGCGGTTCAATGAGCAGTACTTT
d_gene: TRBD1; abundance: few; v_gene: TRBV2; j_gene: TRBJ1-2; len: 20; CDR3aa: CASSETRTGEFLSADYGYTF; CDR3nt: TGTGCCAGCAGTGAAACACGGACAGGGGAGTTTTTGAGCGCAGACTATGGCTACACCTTC
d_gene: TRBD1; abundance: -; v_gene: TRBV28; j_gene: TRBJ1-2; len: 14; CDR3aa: CASSLGGQEGGYTF; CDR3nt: TGTGCCAGCAGTTTGGGGGGACAGGAGGGTGGCTACACCTTC
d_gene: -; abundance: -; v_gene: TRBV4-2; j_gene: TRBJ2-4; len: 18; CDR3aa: CASSQDSPTGSAKNIQYF; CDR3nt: TGTGCCAGCAGCCAAGATTCCCCCACAGGGTCGGCCAAAAACATTCAGTACTTC
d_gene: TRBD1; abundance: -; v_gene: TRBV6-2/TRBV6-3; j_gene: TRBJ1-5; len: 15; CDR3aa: CASTPTGASNQPQHF; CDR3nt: TGTGCCAGCACCCCGACAGGGGCAAGCAATCAGCCCCAGCATTTT
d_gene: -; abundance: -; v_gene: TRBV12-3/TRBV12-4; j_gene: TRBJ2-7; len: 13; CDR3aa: CVSRGDTVYEQYF; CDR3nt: TGTGTCAGCAGGGGGGACACTGTCTACGAGCAGTACTTC
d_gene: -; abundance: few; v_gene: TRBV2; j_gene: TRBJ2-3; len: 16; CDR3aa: CASRDPGRGGTDTQYF; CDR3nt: TGTGCCAGCAGGGACCCGGGAAGGGGAGGCACAGATACGCAGTATTTT
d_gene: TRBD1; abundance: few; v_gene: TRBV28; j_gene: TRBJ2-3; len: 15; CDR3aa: CASIDRARGTDTQYF; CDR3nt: TGTGCCAGCATCGACAGGGCGCGAGGTACAGATACGCAGTATTTT
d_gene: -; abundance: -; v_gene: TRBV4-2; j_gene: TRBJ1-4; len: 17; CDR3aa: CASSQEIAGLANEKLFF; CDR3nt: TGTGCCAGCAGCCAAGAGATAGCGGGCCTGGCTAATGAAAAACTGTTTTTT
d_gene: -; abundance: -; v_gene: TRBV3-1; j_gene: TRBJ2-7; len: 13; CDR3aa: CASSQDAGSEQYF; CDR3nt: TGTGCCAGCAGCCAAGATGCGGGTAGCGAGCAGTACTTC
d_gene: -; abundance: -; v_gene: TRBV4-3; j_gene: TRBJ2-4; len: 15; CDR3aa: CASSQVPGAKNIQYF; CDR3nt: TGCGCCAGCAGCCAAGTTCCGGGGGCCAAAAACATTCAGTACTTC
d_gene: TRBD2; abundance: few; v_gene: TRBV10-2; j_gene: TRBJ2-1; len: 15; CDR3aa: CASSGGAGVRLEQFF; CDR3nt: TGCGCCAGCAGTGGGGGAGCGGGGGTAAGGTTGGAGCAGTTCTTC
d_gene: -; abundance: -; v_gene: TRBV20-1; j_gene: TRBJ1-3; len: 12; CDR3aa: CSANVGGNTIYF; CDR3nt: TGCAGTGCTAACGTAGGGGGAAACACCATATATTTT
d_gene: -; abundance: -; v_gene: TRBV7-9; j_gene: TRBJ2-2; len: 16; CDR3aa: CASSFPSGYYAGELFF; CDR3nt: TGTGCCAGCAGCTTTCCTTCGGGTTACTACGCCGGGGAGCTGTTTTTT
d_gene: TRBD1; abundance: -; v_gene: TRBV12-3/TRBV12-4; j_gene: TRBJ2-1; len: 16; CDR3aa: CASTTGDRGHNREQFF; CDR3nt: TGTGCCAGCACGACAGGTGACAGGGGGCATAATCGTGAGCAGTTCTTC
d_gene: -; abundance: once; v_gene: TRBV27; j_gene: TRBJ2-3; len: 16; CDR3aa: CDSSLSSALVPDTQYF; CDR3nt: TGTGACAGCAGTTTATCTTCGGCATTGGTACCAGATACGCAGTATTTT
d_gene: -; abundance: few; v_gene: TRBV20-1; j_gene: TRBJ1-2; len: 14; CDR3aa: CSARDLGDRDGYTF; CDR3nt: TGCAGTGCTAGAGACCTTGGGGACCGAGATGGCTACACCTTC
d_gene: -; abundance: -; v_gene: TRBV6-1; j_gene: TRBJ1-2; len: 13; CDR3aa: CASSENPYYGYTF; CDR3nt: TGTGCCAGCAGTGAAAATCCTTACTATGGCTACACCTTC
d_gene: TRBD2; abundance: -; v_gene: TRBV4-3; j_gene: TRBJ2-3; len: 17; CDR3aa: CASSQGLAGGRADTQYF; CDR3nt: TGCGCCAGCAGCCAAGGACTAGCGGGGGGTCGGGCAGATACGCAGTATTTT
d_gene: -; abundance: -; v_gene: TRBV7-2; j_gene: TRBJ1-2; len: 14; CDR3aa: CASSSARINYGYTF; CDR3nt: TGTGCCAGCAGCTCCGCTCGGATTAACTATGGCTACACCTTC
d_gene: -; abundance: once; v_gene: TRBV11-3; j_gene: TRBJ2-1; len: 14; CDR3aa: CASSPKGDRNEQFF; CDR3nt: TGTGCCAGCAGCCCTAAGGGCGACAGAAATGAGCAGTTCTTC
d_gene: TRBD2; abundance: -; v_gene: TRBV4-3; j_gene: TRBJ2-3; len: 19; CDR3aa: CASSRRALAGELSADTQYF; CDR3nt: TGCGCCAGCAGCCGGAGGGCGCTAGCGGGGGAGCTTAGCGCAGATACGCAGTATTTT
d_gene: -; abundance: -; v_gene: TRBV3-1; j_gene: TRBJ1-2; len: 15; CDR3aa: CASSQDQIGWNGYTF; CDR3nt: TGTGCCAGCAGCCAAGATCAGATCGGCTGGAATGGCTACACCTTC
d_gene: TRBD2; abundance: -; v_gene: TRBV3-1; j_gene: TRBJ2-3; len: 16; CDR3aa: CASSQTTSGGTDTQYF; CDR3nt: TGTGCCAGCAGCCAAACGACTAGCGGGGGCACAGATACGCAGTATTTT
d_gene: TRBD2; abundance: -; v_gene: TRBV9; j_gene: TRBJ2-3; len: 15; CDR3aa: CASSVEVSGADTQYF; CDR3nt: TGTGCCAGCAGCGTAGAGGTTAGCGGGGCAGATACGCAGTATTTT
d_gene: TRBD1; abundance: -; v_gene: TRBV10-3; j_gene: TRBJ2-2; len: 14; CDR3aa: CAITGQVNTGELFF; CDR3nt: TGCGCCATCACCGGACAGGTGAACACCGGGGAGCTGTTTTTT
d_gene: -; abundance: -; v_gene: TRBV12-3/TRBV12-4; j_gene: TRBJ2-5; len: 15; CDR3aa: CASSLVQGHQETQYF; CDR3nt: TGTGCCAGCAGTTTAGTACAGGGCCACCAAGAGACCCAGTACTTC
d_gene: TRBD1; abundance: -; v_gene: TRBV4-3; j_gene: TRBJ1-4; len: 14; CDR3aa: CASSLLQGDEKLFF; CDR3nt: TGCGCCAGCAGCCTCCTCCAGGGGGATGAAAAACTGTTTTTT
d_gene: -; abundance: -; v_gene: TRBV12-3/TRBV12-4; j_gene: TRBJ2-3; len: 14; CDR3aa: CASSSGAFRATQYF; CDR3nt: TGTGCCAGCAGTTCCGGTGCCTTTCGAGCTACGCAGTATTTT
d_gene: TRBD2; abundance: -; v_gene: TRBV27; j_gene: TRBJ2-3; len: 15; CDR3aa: CASSLGYLAGGTQYF; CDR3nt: TGTGCCAGCAGTTTAGGCTATCTTGCGGGAGGTACGCAGTATTTT
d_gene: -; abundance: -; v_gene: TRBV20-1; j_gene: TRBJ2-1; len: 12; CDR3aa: CSAARWVDEQFF; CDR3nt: TGCAGTGCCGCCAGGTGGGTTGATGAGCAGTTCTTC
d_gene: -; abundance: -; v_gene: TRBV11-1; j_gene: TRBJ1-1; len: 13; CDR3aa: CASSPGTSSRAFF; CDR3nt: TGTGCCAGCAGCCCCGGGACCTCCTCGCGAGCTTTCTTT
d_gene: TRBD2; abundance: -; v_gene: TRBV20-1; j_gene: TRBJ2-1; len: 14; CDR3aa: CSASSSTSVHEQFF; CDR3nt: TGCAGTGCTAGTAGCTCAACTAGCGTCCATGAGCAGTTCTTC
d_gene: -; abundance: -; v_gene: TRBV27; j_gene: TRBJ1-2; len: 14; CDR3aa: CATSGANVNYGYTF; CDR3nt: TGTGCCACAAGCGGGGCAAACGTCAACTATGGCTACACCTTC
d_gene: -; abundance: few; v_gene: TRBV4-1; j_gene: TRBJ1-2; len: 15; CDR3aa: CASSQDPSSNYGYTF; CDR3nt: TGCGCCAGCAGCCAAGACCCCAGTTCTAACTATGGCTACACCTTC
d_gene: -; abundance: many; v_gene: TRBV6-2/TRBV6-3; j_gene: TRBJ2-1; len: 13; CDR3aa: CASSYSIGRQQFF; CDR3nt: TGTGCCAGCAGTTACTCGATTGGGCGCCAGCAGTTCTTC
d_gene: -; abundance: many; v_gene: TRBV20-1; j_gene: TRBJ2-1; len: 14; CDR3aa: CSARVGLDYNEQFF; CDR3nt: TGCAGTGCTAGGGTCGGTCTAGACTACAATGAGCAGTTCTTC
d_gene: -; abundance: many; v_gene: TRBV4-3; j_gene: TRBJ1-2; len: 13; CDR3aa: CASSQDLRLGYTF; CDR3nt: TGCGCCAGCAGCCAAGATTTGAGACTTGGCTACACCTTC
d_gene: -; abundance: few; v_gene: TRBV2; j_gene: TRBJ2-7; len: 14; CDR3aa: CASMKDRYTYEQYF; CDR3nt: TGTGCCAGCATGAAGGACAGATACACCTACGAGCAGTACTTC